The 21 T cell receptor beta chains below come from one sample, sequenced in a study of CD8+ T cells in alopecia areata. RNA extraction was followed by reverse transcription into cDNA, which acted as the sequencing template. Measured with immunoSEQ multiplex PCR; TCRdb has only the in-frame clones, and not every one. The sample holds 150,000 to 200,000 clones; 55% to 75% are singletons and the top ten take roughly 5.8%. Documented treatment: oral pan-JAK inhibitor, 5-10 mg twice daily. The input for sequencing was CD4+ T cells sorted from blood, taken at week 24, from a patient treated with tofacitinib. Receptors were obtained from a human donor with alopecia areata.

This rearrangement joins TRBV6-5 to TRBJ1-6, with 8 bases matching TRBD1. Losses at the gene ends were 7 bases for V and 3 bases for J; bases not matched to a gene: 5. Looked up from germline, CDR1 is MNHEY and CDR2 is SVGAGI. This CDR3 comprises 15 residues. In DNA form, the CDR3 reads TGTGCCAGCATTCAAGGACAGGGCTATAATTCACCCCTCCACTTT. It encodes CASIQGQGYNSPLHF.

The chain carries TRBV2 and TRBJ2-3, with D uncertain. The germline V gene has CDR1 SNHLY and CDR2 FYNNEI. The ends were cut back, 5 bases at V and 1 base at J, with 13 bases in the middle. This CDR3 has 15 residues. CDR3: CASSPDGLGTDTQYF. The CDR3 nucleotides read TGTGCCAGCAGTCCGGACGGGTTAGGCACAGATACGCAGTATTTT.

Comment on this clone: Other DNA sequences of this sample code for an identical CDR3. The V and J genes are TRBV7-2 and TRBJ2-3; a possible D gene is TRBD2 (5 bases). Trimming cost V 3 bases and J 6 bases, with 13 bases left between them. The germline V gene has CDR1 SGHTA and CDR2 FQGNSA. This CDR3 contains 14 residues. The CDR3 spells CASSFQDGGDTQYF. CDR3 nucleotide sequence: TGTGCCAGCAGCTTCCAGGACGGCGGGGATACGCAGTATTTT.

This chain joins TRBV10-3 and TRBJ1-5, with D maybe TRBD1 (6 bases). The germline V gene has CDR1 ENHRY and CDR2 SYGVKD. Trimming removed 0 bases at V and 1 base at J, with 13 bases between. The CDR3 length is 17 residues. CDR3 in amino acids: CAISESRGGLSNQPQHF. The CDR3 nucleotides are TGTGCCATCAGTGAGTCGAGGGGGGGTTTAAGCAATCAGCCCCAGCATTTT.

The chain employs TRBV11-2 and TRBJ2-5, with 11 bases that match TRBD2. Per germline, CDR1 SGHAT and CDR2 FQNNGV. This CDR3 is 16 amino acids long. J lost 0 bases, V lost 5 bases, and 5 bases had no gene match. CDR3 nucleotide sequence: TGTGCCAGCAGCCCCCGACTAGCGGGGTACCAAGAGACCCAGTACTTC. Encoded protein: CASSPRLAGYQETQYF.

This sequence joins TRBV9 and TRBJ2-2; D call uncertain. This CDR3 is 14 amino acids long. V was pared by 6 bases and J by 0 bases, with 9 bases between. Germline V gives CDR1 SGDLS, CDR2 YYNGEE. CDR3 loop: CASTGTPNTGELFF. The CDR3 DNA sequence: TGTGCCAGCACCGGAACCCCGAACACCGGGGAGCTGTTTTTT.

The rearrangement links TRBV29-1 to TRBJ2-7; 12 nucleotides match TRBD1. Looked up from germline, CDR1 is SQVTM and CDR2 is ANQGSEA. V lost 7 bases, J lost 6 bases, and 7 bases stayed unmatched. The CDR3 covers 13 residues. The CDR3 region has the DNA TGCAGCGCCAAGGGACAGGGGGCTCTCGAGCAGTACTTC. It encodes CSAKGQGALEQYF.

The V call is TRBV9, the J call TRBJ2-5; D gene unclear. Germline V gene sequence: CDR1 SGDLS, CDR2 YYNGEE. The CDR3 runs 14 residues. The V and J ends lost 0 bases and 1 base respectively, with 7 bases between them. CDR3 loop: CASSVAPRQETQYF. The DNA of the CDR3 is TGTGCCAGCAGCGTAGCCCCTCGCCAAGAGACCCAGTACTTC.

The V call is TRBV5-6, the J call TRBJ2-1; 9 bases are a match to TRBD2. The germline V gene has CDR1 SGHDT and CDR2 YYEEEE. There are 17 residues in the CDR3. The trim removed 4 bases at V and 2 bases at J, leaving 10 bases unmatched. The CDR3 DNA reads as TGTGCCAGCAGCCGCCGACTAGCGGTGACTACCTACAATGAGCAGTTCTTC. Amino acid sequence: CASSRRLAVTTYNEQFF.

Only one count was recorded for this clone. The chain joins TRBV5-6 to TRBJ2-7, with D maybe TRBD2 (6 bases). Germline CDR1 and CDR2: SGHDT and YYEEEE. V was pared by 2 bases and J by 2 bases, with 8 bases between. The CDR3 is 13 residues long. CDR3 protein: CASSFSGAYEQYF. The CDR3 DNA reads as TGTGCCAGCAGCTTCTCGGGAGCCTACGAGCAGTACTTC.

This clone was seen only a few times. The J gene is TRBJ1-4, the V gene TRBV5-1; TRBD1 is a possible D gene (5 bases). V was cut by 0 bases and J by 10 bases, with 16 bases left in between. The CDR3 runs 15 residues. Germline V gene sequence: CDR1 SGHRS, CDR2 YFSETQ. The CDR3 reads CASSLGPGGDGKLFF. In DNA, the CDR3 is TGCGCCAGCAGCTTGGGTCCCGGGGGGGACGGAAAACTGTTTTTT.

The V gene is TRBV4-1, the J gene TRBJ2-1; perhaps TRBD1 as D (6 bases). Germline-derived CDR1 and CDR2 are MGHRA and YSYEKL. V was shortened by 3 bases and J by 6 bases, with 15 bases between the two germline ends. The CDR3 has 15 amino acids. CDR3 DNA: TGCGCCAGCAGCCAGGATAACAGGGAGTTCAATGAGCAGTTCTTC. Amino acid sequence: CASSQDNREFNEQFF.

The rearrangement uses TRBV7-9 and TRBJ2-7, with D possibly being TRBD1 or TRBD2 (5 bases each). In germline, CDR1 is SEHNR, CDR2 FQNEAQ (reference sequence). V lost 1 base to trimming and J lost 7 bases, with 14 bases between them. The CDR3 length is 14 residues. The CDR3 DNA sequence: TGTGCCAGCAGCTTAGTCCAGGGAACGGGAGAGCAGTACTTC. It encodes CASSLVQGTGEQYF.

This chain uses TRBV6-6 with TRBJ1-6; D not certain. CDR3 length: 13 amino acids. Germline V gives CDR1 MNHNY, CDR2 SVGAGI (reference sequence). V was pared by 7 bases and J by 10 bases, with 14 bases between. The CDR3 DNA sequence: TGTGCCAGCACCCTGACCGAAAAATCACCCCTCCACTTT. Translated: CASTLTEKSPLHF.

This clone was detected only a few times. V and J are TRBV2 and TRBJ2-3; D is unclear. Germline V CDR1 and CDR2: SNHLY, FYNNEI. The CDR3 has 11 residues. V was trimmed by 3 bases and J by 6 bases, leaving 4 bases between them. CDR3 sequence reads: CASSEMDTQYF. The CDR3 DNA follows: TGTGCCAGCAGTGAGATGGATACGCAGTATTTT.

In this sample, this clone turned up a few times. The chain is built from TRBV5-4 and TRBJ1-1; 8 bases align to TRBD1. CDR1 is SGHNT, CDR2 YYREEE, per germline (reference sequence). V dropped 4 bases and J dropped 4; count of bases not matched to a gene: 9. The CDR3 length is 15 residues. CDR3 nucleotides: TGTGCCAGCAGCAAGCCGGGACAGGAGGGCACTGAAGCTTTCTTT. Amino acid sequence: CASSKPGQEGTEAFF. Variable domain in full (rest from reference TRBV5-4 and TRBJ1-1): ETGVTQSPTHLIKTRGQQVTLRCSSQSGHNTVSWYQQALGQGPQFIFQYYREEENGRGNFPPRFSGLQFPNYSSELNVNALELDDSALYLCASSKPGQEGTEAFFGQGTRLTVV.

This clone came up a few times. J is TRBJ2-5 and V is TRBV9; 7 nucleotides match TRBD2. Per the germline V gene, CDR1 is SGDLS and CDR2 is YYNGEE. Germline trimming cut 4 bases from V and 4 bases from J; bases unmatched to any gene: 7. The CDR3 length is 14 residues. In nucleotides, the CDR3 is TGTGCCAGCAGCCCCCCGGGGGGATTAGAGACCCAGTACTTC. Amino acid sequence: CASSPPGGLETQYF.

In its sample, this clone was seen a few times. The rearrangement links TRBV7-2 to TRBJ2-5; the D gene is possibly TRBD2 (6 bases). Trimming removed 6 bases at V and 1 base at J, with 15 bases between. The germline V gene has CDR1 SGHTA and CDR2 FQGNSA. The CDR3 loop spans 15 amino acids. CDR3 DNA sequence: TGTGCCAGCAGTCGAGCGGGCGGACTCCAAGAGACCCAGTACTTC. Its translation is CASSRAGGLQETQYF.

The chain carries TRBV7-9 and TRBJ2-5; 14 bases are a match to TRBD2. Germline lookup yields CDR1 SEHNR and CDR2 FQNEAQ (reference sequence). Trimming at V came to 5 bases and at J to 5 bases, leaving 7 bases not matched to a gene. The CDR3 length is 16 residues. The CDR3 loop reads CASSPAGTSGSETQYF. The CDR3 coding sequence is TGTGCCAGCAGCCCCGCCGGGACTAGCGGGAGTGAGACCCAGTACTTC.

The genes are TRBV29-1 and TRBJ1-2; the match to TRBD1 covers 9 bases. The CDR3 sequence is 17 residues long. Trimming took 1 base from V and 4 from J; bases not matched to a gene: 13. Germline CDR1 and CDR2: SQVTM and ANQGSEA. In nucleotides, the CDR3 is TGCAGCGTTGAAGCCATGTATCGACAGGGGGAAGGCTATGGCTACACCTTC. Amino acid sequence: CSVEAMYRQGEGYGYTF.

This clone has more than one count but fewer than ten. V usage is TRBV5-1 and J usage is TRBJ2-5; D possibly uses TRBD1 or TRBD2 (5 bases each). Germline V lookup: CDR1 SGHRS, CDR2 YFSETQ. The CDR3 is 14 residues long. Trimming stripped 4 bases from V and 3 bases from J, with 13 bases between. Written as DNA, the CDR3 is TGCGCCAGCAGCGAGGCCGGGACGGAAGAGACCCAGTACTTC. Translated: CASSEAGTEETQYF.